This TCR beta chain was captured in a study of CXCR3-negative and CXCR3-positive naive CD8 T cells. Findings and caveats of the study: CXCR3-negative naive cells had less hydrophobic TRB CDR3s than did CXCR3-positive naive cells.

Carrying UMI labels, the TRB cDNA libraries were prepared through 5' RACE. TCRdb reprocessed the 5' RACE reads, keeping one entry per CDR3 protein, no DNA. The sample table includes 120,000 to 150,000 distinct CDR3 sequences. Every individual CD8+ T cell subset underwent sorting in triplicate at 330,000 or so cells apiece. About this clonotype: Its antigen is as yet unknown.

Germline V gene lookup returns CDR1 SEHNR and CDR2 FQNEAQ (reference sequence). The CDR3 totals 11 residues. Sequencing was carried out using naive CXCR3+ CD8+ T cells from blood. Described subset: CD45RO-CCR7+CD27+CD95- naive CD8+ T cells expressing CXCR3 (TNR3+). The TCR sequence derives from a human donor in good health. Some clones in this sample may be carry-over from other donors' samples. The chain couples TRBV7-9 to TRBJ2-5; TCRdb designates TRBD1, a call that cannot be tested without DNA. CDR3 protein: CASGGAETQYF.